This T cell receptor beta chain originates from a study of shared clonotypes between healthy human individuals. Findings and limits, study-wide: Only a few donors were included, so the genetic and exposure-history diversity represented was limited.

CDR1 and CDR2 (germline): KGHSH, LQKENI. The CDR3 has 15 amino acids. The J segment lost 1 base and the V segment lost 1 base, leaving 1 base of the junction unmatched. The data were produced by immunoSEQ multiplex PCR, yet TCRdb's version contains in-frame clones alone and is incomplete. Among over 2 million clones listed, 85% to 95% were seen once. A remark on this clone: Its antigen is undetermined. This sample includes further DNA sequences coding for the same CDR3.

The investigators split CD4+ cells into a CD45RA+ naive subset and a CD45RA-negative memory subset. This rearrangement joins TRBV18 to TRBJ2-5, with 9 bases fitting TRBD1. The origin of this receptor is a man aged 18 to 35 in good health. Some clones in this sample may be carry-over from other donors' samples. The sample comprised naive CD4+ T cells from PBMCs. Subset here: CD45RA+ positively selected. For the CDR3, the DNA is TGTGCCAGCTCACCACGGACAGGGGCCCAAGAGACCCAGTACTTC. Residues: CASSPRTGAQETQYF.